Listed below are T cell receptor beta chains from one sample, sequenced in a study of T cell changes during pregnancy in multiple sclerosis. Using immunoSEQ multiplex PCR, the repertoire was profiled, and TCRdb retains in-frame clones only, with some absent. The table records around 35,000 clones, 90% of them present only once. This specimen was CD8+ T cells from peripheral blood mononuclear cells, taken before pregnancy. All receptors derive from a female donor with multiple sclerosis, enrolled in a pregnancy study. The CDR3 runs from the conserved cysteine through the conserved F or W. The D gene is left open where the match is weak. Where a row states a size, it is once, few, many or the class of an expanded clone; other rows omit it.

clone size	V gene	D gene	J gene	CDR3 DNA	CDR3 protein
few	TRBV6-6	.	TRBJ2-2	TGTGCCAGCAGTTTTTACGGGGAGCTGTTTTTT	CASSFYGELFF
.	TRBV7-9	TRBD1	TRBJ1-1	TGTGCCAGCAGCTTCAGGACAGGGCAAAATTTGAACACTGAAGCTTTCTTT	CASSFRTGQNLNTEAFF
.	TRBV7-9	TRBD1	TRBJ2-7	TGTGCCAGCAGCACTGCCGGGACAGGGTTATCCCACGAGCAGTACTTC	CASSTAGTGLSHEQYF
.	TRBV7-2	.	TRBJ1-5	TGTGCCAGCAGCTTATCAGGATATAGCAATCAGCCCCAGCATTTT	CASSLSGYSNQPQHF
.	TRBV5-1	TRBD2	TRBJ2-2	TGCGCCAGCAGCTTGGCCCCTAGCGGGACAGAAACCGGGGAGCTGTTTTTT	CASSLAPSGTETGELFF
.	TRBV7-9	TRBD1	TRBJ2-7	TGTGCCAGCAGCTTAGGACAGGGGGCAGGCGAGCAGTACTTC	CASSLGQGAGEQYF
.	TRBV29-1	TRBD1	TRBJ2-1	TGCAGCGTTGACGGGGGACAGGTCTCCTACAATGAGCAGTTCTTC	CSVDGGQVSYNEQFF
.	TRBV10-3	TRBD1	TRBJ1-1	TGTGCCTCACAGGGGGTGGACACTGAAGCTTTCTTT	CASQGVDTEAFF
.	TRBV5-1	TRBD1	TRBJ2-7	TGCGCCAGCAGACTCGCAGGGGGCGAGCAGTACTTC	CASRLAGGEQYF
.	TRBV6-6	.	TRBJ2-7	TGTGCCAGCAGCCCGACAGAAAACTCCTACGAGCAGTACTTC	CASSPTENSYEQYF
.	TRBV19	.	TRBJ1-1	TGTGCCAGTAGTATGGCTGTGAACACTGAAGCTTTCTTT	CASSMAVNTEAFF
.	TRBV6-5	.	TRBJ1-5	TGTGCCAGCAGTTACTCCAGACAGACTCAGCAGCCCCAGCATTTT	CASSYSRQTQQPQHF
.	TRBV7-2	.	TRBJ2-7	TGTGCCAGCAGCTTAGCGTTGGGGCCGGGCGAGCAGTACTTC	CASSLALGPGEQYF
.	TRBV27	TRBD1	TRBJ2-7	TGTGCCAGCAGCCAAAGACAGGGGTGGTACGAGCAGTACTTC	CASSQRQGWYEQYF
.	TRBV6-4	.	TRBJ2-2	TGTGCCAGCAGTGTTAAAGGGGCCGGGGAGCTGTTTTTT	CASSVKGAGELFF
.	TRBV4-1	TRBD2	TRBJ2-7	TGCGCCAGCAGCCAGCCTGCGGGGGGCGGATACGAGCAGTACTTC	CASSQPAGGGYEQYF
once	TRBV10-1	.	TRBJ2-3	TGCGCCCGCCTATTTTGGACAGTTAGCACAGATACGCAGTATTTT	CARLFWTVSTDTQYF
.	TRBV25-1	.	TRBJ2-5	TGTGCCAGCAGACCACCGGGACTTCTACTAGAAGAGACCCAGTACTTC	CASRPPGLLLEETQYF
.	TRBV19	TRBD1	TRBJ1-1	TGTGCCAGTAGTATAGGGAGGGACAGTGAAGCTTTCTTT	CASSIGRDSEAFF
.	TRBV5-6	.	TRBJ2-4	TGTGCCAGCAGTTCAGGGGTGAGGGCCAAAAACATTCAGTACTTC	CASSSGVRAKNIQYF
.	TRBV29-1	TRBD1	TRBJ2-5	TGCAGCGTAGCCCCGGGACAGGGAATGTTAGAGACCCAGTACTTC	CSVAPGQGMLETQYF
once	TRBV19	.	TRBJ2-3	TGTGCCAGTACGTCGAGGTCCTTTAGCACAGATACGCAGTATTTT	CASTSRSFSTDTQYF
.	TRBV4-1	.	TRBJ1-1	TGCGCCAGCAGCCCACTGACGGACTCCTACACTGAAGCTTTCTTT	CASSPLTDSYTEAFF
.	TRBV7-2	.	TRBJ1-6	TGTGCCAGCAGCTTAGCGGCGACAGAAGGGGCCAATTCACCCCTCCACTTT	CASSLAATEGANSPLHF
.	TRBV7-6	TRBD1	TRBJ2-3	TGTGCCAGCAGCTTAGGGACAGGCACTAGCACAGATACGCAGTATTTT	CASSLGTGTSTDTQYF
once	TRBV6-5	.	TRBJ1-5	TGTGCCAGCAGTGGGGTAGGGAGGCATTTT	CASSGVGRHF
.	TRBV7-9	TRBD1	TRBJ2-7	TGTGCCAGCAGCCAAGCGCGGGACAGGGACTACGAGCAGTACTTC	CASSQARDRDYEQYF
once	TRBV5-6	TRBD2	TRBJ2-1	TGTGCCGACGGCTTGGGCGGGAGGAGTAATGAGCAGTTCTTC	CADGLGGRSNEQFF
.	TRBV2	TRBD2	TRBJ2-5	TGTGCCGCCCTGAGGCGGGGTCTAGCGGGAGGAGAGACCCAGTACTTC	CAALRRGLAGGETQYF
.	TRBV10-3	.	TRBJ2-7	TGTGCCATCAGCACGCTGGACTGGTCCTACGAGCAGTACTTC	CAISTLDWSYEQYF
.	TRBV7-7	TRBD1	TRBJ2-7	TGTGCCACCGAGGACAGGGAAGGCGAGCAGTACTTC	CATEDREGEQYF
once	TRBV7-9	TRBD1	TRBJ2-2	TGTGCCAGCCGGGACAGGGGGCGAGCCGGGGAGCTGTTTTTT	CASRDRGRAGELFF
.	TRBV7-3	.	TRBJ2-7	TGTGCCAGCAGCTTAAGCGGGACCGCCTACGAGCAGTACTTC	CASSLSGTAYEQYF
.	TRBV6-5	TRBD2	TRBJ2-5	TGTGCCAGCAGTTACTTATCTAGCGGGGAGACCCAGTACTTC	CASSYLSSGETQYF
once	TRBV14	.	TRBJ2-1	TGTGCCAGCAGCTCGATTGGCCTAGCCTTGAGCTCCTACAATGAGCAGTTCTTC	CASSSIGLALSSYNEQFF
.	TRBV9	TRBD1	TRBJ1-2	TGTGCCAGCAGCGTAGAACCCGGGACAGGCTATGGCTACACCTTC	CASSVEPGTGYGYTF
.	TRBV9	.	TRBJ1-2	TGTGCCAGCAGCGTAGAAGGATCCGGGTATGGCTACACCTTC	CASSVEGSGYGYTF
.	TRBV4-1	TRBD1	TRBJ1-5	TGCGCCAGCAGCCCTGACAGGGACTTCAATCAGCCCCAGCATTTT	CASSPDRDFNQPQHF
few	TRBV6-6	.	TRBJ1-1	TGTGCCAGCACCCTCCCGGACAGCCTGAACACTGAAGCTTTCTTT	CASTLPDSLNTEAFF
.	TRBV12-5	TRBD2	TRBJ2-1	TGTGCTAGTGGTCCTGGGACTAGCGGGAGGGTCGGGGAGCAGTTCTTC	CASGPGTSGRVGEQFF
many	TRBV7-8	.	TRBJ1-1	TGTGCCAGCAGCTTACCTGGGGGGGACACTGAAGCTTTCTTT	CASSLPGGDTEAFF
.	TRBV7-3	TRBD2	TRBJ2-3	TGTGCCAGCAGCTTAAGCGGGGGGCATACAGATACGCAGTATTTT	CASSLSGGHTDTQYF
.	TRBV4-3	.	TRBJ1-2	TGCGCCAGCAGCCAAGGGCGGGCGGCATCTAACTATGGCTACACCTTC	CASSQGRAASNYGYTF
.	TRBV6-1	.	TRBJ1-1	TGTGCCAGCAACGGGGGTGGGTTGACTGAAGCTTTCTTT	CASNGGGLTEAFF
.	TRBV4-1	.	TRBJ2-7	TGCGCCAGCAGCCAGGAACCCGGGTTTTACGAGCAGTACTTC	CASSQEPGFYEQYF
large	TRBV2	.	TRBJ1-1	TGTGCCAGCAGCTGGGGGCCTGAAGCTTTCTTT	CASSWGPEAFF
.	TRBV7-3	.	TRBJ2-3	TGTGCCAGCAGCTTATCCCTAGCCCTCGTGGGCACAGATACGCAGTATTTT	CASSLSLALVGTDTQYF
.	TRBV6-4	TRBD2	TRBJ2-5	TGTGCCAGCAGTGAGGGACTAGCGGGAGGACAAGAGACCCAGTACTTC	CASSEGLAGGQETQYF
.	TRBV7-6	TRBD2	TRBJ2-1	TGTGCCAGCAGCTTAGGTTCCATAGCGGGAAGCTCCTACAATGAGCAGTTCTTC	CASSLGSIAGSSYNEQFF
.	TRBV27	TRBD1	TRBJ1-4	TGTGCCAGCAGTTTCTTAGGACAGGGGGGTGAAAAACTGTTTTTT	CASSFLGQGGEKLFF
.	TRBV19	.	TRBJ1-1	TGTGCCAGTAGTCCCTTCCCCGAGGTGGGACATATGAACACTGAAGCTTTCTTT	CASSPFPEVGHMNTEAFF
.	TRBV29-1	TRBD1	TRBJ1-2	TGCAGCGTATGGCTCGACAGGGACTATGGCTACACCTTC	CSVWLDRDYGYTF
.	TRBV7-9	.	TRBJ2-5	TGTGCCAGCAGGGGTAGGGGGGGAGGGCGAGAGACCCAGTACTTC	CASRGRGGGRETQYF
.	TRBV30	.	TRBJ1-6	TGTGCCTGGAGTGTACGAGAGGGTACTAATTCACCCCTCCACTTT	CAWSVREGTNSPLHF
once	TRBV19	TRBD1	TRBJ2-7	TGTGCCAGCTCGCTCGGACAGGTTGTAGACGAGCAGTACTTC	CASSLGQVVDEQYF
.	TRBV30	TRBD1	TRBJ1-5	TGTGCCTGGAGTGCCGGACAGGGGAATCAGCCCCAGCATTTT	CAWSAGQGNQPQHF